This record looks at one TCR beta chain sequence and its context. What it recognizes is unknown. The CDR3 length is 17 residues. Looked up from germline, CDR1 is SGHRS and CDR2 is YFSETQ. With 0 bases removed from V and 0 bases from J, the gap between germline ends came to 15 bases. This specimen comes from a study of CD8+ T cells in alopecia areata. The study's findings and limits: Clonality was higher in lesional than normal scalp, especially in alopecia totalis/universalis. Scalp samples also yield sequences from resident alphabeta T cells of normal skin. It was less clear whether patients shared TCRs than it was in mice, possibly because of HLA.

Extraction and reverse transcription of RNA yielded cDNA as the sequencing template. Profiling relied on immunoSEQ multiplex PCR, and the TCRdb table lists in-frame clones only, not all of them. The sample has roughly 150,000 clones, 62% seen once. Both CD4+ and CD8+ T cells were separated by sorting PBMCs. Sequenced: CD8+ T cells sorted from blood. The V gene is TRBV5-1, the J gene TRBJ1-1, with D perhaps TRBD1 (6 bases). The origin of this receptor is a human donor in good health. The CDR3 bases are TGCGCCAGCAGCTTGGGGGACTACAGGGCGATGAACACTGAAGCTTTCTTT. This encodes CASSLGDYRAMNTEAFF.